The 13 T cell receptor beta chains below come from one sample, sequenced in a study of T cells after yellow fever vaccination. Via MiXCR, TCRdb re-called the 5' RACE reads, giving one row per CDR3 protein. The table lists under 600,000 distinct CDR3 sequences, roughly 14% of them singletons. Sequences were derived from PBMCs, sampled on the day of the yellow fever booster vaccination. The origin of the receptors is a man younger than 40 who received the YFV17D yellow fever vaccine.

There are a few counts of this clonotype. V gene TRBV12-3 or TRBV12-4 combines with J gene TRBJ2-5; unclear D gene. Trimming took off 6 bases at V and 0 bases at J, with 11 bases between the two ends. The CDR3 length is 14 residues. CDR3 sequence (DNA): TGTGCCAGCAGCCCCGGGTCAGACCAAGAGACCCAGTACTTC. Translated: CASSPGSDQETQYF.

This clonotype was seen once. The chain recombines TRBV5-1 with TRBJ2-3, with D tentatively TRBD1 (6 bases). V lost 4 bases and J lost 0, with 12 bases in between. CDR3 length: 15 amino acids. CDR1 is SGHRS and CDR2 is YFSETQ in the germline V gene. The CDR3 loop reads CASSRDTASTDTQYF. The CDR3 DNA reads TGCGCCAGCAGCCGGGACACGGCCAGCACAGATACGCAGTATTTT.

The chain links TRBV10-3 to TRBJ1-4, with D unclear. The CDR3 is 15 amino acids. CDR1 and CDR2 from the germline V gene are ENHRY and SYGVKD. Trimming stripped 3 bases from V and 5 bases from J, with 13 bases between. The CDR3 sequence is CAISDPGSPNEKLFF. In nucleotides, the CDR3 is TGTGCCATCAGTGACCCCGGCTCCCCGAATGAAAAACTGTTTTTT.

The V and J genes are TRBV7-2 and TRBJ1-2; 12 nucleotides match TRBD1. This CDR3 is built from 16 residues. Germline lookup yields CDR1 SGHTA and CDR2 FQGNSA. J gave up 2 bases and V 5 bases, and 6 bases lay outside the gene matches. The CDR3 nucleotides read TGTGCCAGCAGCCCCTCGGGACAGGGGGCCAACTATGGCTACACCTTC. Its protein is CASSPSGQGANYGYTF.

A few counts support this clonotype. The chain carries TRBV5-1 and TRBJ2-2; 8 nucleotides match TRBD2. The germline CDR1 and CDR2 sequences are SGHRS and YFSETQ. The ends lost 4 bases at V and 4 bases at J; junction bases unmatched: 9. The CDR3 sequence is 16 residues long. The CDR3 nucleotides read TGCGCCAGCAGCCCTAGAGCGGGAGATAGCACCGGGGAGCTGTTTTTT. This sequence encodes CASSPRAGDSTGELFF.

The CDR3 sequence: CATSRLAGDYNEQFF. CDR3 DNA: TGTGCCACCTCTCGACTAGCGGGAGACTACAATGAGCAGTTCTTC. This chain connects TRBV6-4 to TRBJ2-1; 12 nucleotides line up with TRBD2. CDR3 length: 15 residues. The trim removed 10 bases at V and 3 bases at J, leaving 7 bases unmatched. CDR1 is MRHNA and CDR2 is SNTAGT in the germline V gene.

This chain connects TRBV25-1 to TRBJ2-5, with 12 nucleotides matching TRBD1. CDR3 size: 16 residues. Losses at the gene ends were 4 bases for V and 5 bases for J; bases not matched to a gene: 8. Germline values: CDR1 MGHDK, CDR2 SYGVNS. This chain's CDR3 is CASSGVGTGGLETQYF. Here the CDR3 DNA reads TGTGCCAGCAGTGGAGTCGGGACAGGGGGCTTGGAGACCCAGTACTTC.

This chain uses TRBV18 with TRBJ2-1; D possibly matches TRBD1 or TRBD2 (7 bases each). Germline V gene lookup returns CDR1 KGHSH and CDR2 LQKENI. V lost 0 bases to trimming and J lost 3 bases, with 12 bases between them. This CDR3 is built from 16 residues. This CDR3 is CASSPPGGTVYNEQFF. The CDR3 nucleotides are TGTGCCAGCTCACCACCGGGGGGGACAGTCTACAATGAGCAGTTCTTC.

The chain is built from TRBV5-1 and TRBJ1-3; maybe TRBD1 (5 bases). CDR3 length: 16 amino acids. Trimming cost V 3 bases and J 0 bases, with 13 bases left between them. Germline V CDR1 and CDR2: SGHRS, YFSETQ. CDR3 amino acids: CASSYGHSDSGNTIYF. CDR3 nucleotide sequence: TGCGCCAGCAGCTACGGACACTCCGACTCTGGAAACACCATATATTTT.

V gene TRBV20-1 combines with J gene TRBJ2-1, with 7 bases that match TRBD2. After removal of 7 bases from V and 0 bases from J, the junction contained 12 bases not matched to a gene. Germline V gene data show CDR1 as DFQATT and CDR2 as SNEGSKA (reference sequence). This CDR3 region has 16 residues. The CDR3 coding sequence is TGCAGTGTCGAACCCTTCATAGCGGGCTCCTACAATGAGCAGTTCTTC. Its protein is CSVEPFIAGSYNEQFF.

This clonotype has more than one count but fewer than ten. This chain uses TRBV19 with TRBJ2-5; TRBD1 matches 9 bases. CDR1 is LNHDA and CDR2 is SQIVND in the germline V gene (reference sequence). Trimming removed 6 bases from V and 7 bases from J; junction bases left unmatched: 6. This CDR3 has 13 amino acids. In DNA form, the CDR3 reads TGTGCCAGTAGGTCGACAGGGGGGGTGACCCAGTACTTC. The encoded protein is CASRSTGGVTQYF.

This clonotype was picked up one time. The chain uses TRBV24-1 and TRBJ2-1; 8 bases line up with TRBD1. This CDR3 is 14 amino acids long. The J segment lost 7 bases and the V segment lost 4 bases, leaving 5 bases of the junction unmatched. In germline, CDR1 is KGHDR, CDR2 SFDVKD. The CDR3, as DNA: TGTGCCACCAGTGAAACAGGGGGATGGAATGAGCAGTTCTTC. This gives the protein CATSETGGWNEQFF.

This clonotype was recorded a few times. The rearrangement joins TRBV11-2 to TRBJ2-1; TRBD2 aligns across 13 bases. J gave up 2 bases and V 5 bases, and 9 bases lay outside the gene matches. Germline V gene data show CDR1 as SGHAT and CDR2 as FQNNGV. The CDR3 spans 18 residues. CDR3 amino acids: CASSVTGTSGTAYNEQFF. DNA for the CDR3: TGTGCCAGCAGCGTCACCGGGACTAGCGGGACTGCCTACAATGAGCAGTTCTTC.